This T cell receptor beta chain was sequenced during a study of cytomegalovirus exposure and HLA in healthy donors. The PCR ran on 60 Vbeta and 13 Jbeta primers. Data came from immunoSEQ multiplex PCR; TCRdb stores just in-frame clones and leaves some out. The sample contains 140,000 to 150,000 clones, over 70% of which appear only once. The CDR3 contains 15 residues. V was clipped by 5 bases and J by 4 bases; unmatched bases: 5. Germline CDR1 MDHEN, CDR2 SYDVKM. This rearrangement joins TRBV28 to TRBJ1-6, with TRBD1 matching over 7 bases. The sample was PBMCs. The receptor was derived from a woman in her forties in good health and CMV-seropositive. CDR3 residues: CASSPRQGYNSPLHF. CDR3 nucleotides: TGTGCCAGCAGTCCACGACAGGGATATAATTCACCCCTCCACTTT.